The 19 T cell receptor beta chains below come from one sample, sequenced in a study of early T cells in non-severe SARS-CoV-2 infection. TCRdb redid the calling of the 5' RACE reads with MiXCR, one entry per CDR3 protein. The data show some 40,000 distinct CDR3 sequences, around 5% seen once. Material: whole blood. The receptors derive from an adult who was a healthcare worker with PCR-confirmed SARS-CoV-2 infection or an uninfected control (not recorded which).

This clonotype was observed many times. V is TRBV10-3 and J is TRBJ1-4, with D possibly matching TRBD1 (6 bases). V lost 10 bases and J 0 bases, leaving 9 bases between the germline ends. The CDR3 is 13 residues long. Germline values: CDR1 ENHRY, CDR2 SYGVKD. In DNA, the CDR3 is TGTGCCAGTGGACAGACAACTAATGAAAAACTGTTTTTT. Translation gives CASGQTTNEKLFF.

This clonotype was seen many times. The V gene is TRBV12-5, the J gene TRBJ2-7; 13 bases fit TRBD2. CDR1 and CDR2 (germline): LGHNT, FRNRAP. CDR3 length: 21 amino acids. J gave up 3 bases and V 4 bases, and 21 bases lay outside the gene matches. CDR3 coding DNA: TGTGCTAGTGGTTCCAACCGCAGGGGGCTCAGGACTAGCGGGAGTAGCTACGAGCAGTACTTC. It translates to CASGSNRRGLRTSGSSYEQYF.

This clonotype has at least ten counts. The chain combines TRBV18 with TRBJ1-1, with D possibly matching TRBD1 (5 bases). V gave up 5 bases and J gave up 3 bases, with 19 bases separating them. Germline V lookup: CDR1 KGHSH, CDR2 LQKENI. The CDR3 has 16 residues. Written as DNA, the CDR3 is TGTGCCAGCTCAAATGGGGGGGTATCCTATTACACTGAAGCTTTCTTT. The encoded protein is CASSNGGVSYYTEAFF.

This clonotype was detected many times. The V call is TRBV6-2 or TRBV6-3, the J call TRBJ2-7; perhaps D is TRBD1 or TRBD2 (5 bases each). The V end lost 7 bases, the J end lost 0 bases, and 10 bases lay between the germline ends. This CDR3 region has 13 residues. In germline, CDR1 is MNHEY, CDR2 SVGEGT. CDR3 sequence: CASTLGVSYEQYF. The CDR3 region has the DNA TGTGCCAGCACCCTGGGGGTCTCCTACGAGCAGTACTTC.

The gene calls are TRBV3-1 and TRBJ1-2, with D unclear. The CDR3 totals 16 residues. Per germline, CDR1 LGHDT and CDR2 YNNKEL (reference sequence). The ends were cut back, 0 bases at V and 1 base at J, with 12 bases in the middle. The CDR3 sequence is CASSQEKGRINYGYTF. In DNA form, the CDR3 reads TGTGCCAGCAGCCAAGAGAAGGGCAGGATTAACTATGGCTACACCTTC.

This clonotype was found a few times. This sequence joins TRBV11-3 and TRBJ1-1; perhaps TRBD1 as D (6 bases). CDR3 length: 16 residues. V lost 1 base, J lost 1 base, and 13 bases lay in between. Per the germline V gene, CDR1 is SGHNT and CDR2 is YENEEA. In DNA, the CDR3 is TGTGCCAGCAGCTTAGGGGCGGACAGAAAGAACACTGAAGCTTTCTTT. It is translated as CASSLGADRKNTEAFF.

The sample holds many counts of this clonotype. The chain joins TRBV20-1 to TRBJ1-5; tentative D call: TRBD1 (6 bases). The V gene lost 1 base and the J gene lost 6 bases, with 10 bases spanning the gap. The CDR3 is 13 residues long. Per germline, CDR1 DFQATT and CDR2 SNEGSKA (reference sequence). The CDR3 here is CSARVTGTQPQHF. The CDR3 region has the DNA TGCAGTGCTAGAGTTACAGGGACTCAGCCCCAGCATTTT.

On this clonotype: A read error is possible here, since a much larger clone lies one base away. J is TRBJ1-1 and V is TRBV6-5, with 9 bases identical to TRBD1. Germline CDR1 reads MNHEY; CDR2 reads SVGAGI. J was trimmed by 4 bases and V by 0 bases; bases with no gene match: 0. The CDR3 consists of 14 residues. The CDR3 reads CASSYSTGGTEAFF. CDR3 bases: TGTGCCAGCAGTTACTCGACAGGGGGCACTGAAGCTTTCTTT.

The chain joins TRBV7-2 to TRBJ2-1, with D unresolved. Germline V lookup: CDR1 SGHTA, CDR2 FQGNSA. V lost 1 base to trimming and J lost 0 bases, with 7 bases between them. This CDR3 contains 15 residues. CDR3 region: CASSLGSSSYNEQFF. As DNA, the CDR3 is TGTGCCAGCAGCTTAGGGTCTTCCTCCTACAATGAGCAGTTCTTC.

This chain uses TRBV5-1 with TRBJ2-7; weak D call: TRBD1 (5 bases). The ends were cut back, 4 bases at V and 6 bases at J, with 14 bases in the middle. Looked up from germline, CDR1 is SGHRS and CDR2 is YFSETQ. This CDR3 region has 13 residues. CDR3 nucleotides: TGCGCCAGCAGCCCGTCAGGGATTCGCGAGCAGTACTTC. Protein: CASSPSGIREQYF.

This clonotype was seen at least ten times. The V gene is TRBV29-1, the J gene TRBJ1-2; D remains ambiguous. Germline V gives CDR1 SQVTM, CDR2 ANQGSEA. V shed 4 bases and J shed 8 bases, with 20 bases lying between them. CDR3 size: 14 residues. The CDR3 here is CSVAISGSVRGYTF. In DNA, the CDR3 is TGCAGCGTTGCGATCTCCGGTTCGGTTCGCGGCTACACCTTC.

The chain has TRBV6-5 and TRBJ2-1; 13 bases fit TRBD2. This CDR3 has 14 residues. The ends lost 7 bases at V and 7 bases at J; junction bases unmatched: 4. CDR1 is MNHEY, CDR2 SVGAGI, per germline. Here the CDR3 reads CASTTTSGRNEQFF. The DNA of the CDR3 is TGTGCCAGCACCACGACTAGCGGGAGGAATGAGCAGTTCTTC.

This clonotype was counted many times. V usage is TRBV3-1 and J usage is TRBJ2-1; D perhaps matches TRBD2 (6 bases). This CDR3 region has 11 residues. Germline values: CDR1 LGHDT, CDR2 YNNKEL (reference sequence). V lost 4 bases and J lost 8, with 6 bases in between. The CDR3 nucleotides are TGTGCCAGCAGCCGGGACTATGAGCAGTTCTTC. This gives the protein CASSRDYEQFF.

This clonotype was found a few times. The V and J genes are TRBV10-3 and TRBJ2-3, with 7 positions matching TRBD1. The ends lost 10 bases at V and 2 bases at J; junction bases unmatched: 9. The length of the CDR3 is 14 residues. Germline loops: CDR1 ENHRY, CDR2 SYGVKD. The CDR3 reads CASLQGDPTDTQYF. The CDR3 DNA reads TGTGCCAGCCTGCAGGGGGACCCCACAGATACGCAGTATTTT.

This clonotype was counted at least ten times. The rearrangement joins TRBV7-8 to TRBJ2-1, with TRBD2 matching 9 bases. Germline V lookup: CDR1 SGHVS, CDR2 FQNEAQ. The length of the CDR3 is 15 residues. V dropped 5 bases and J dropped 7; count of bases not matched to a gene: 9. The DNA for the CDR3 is TGTGCCAGCAGCCCTCGTAGCGGGAGTAGAAATGAGCAGTTCTTC. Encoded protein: CASSPRSGSRNEQFF. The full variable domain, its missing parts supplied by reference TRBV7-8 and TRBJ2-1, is GAGVSQSPRYKVAKRGQDVALRCDPISGHVSLFWYQQALGQGPEFLTYFQNEAQLDKSGLPSDRFFAERPEGSVSTLKIQRTQQEDSAVYLCASSPRSGSRNEQFFGPGTRLTVL.

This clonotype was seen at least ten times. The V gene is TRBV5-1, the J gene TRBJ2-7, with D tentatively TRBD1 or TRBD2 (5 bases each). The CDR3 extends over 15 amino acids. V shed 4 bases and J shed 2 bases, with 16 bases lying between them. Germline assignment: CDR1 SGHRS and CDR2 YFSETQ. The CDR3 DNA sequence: TGCGCCAGCAGCGGGGGTGGTGGTGTCGCCTACGAGCAGTACTTC. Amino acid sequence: CASSGGGGVAYEQYF. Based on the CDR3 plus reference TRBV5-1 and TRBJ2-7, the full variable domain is KAGVTQTPRYLIKTRGQQVTLSCSPISGHRSVSWYQQTPGQGLQFLFEYFSETQRNKGNFPGRFSGRQFSNSRSEMNVSTLELGDSALYLCASSGGGGVAYEQYFGPGTRLTVT.

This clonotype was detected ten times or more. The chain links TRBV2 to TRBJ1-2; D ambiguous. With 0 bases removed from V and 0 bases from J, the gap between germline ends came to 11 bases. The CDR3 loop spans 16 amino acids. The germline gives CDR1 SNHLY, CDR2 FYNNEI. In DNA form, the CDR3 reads TGTGCCAGCAGTGAAGCAAGCCCAGGATCTAACTATGGCTACACCTTC. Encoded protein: CASSEASPGSNYGYTF.

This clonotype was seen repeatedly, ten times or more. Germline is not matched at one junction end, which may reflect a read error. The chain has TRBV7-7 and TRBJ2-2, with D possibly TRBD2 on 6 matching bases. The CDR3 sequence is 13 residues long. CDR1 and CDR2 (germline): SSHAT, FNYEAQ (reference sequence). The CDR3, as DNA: TGTGCTAGCAGCCAGCGAGCGGGCGGGGAGCTGTTTTTT. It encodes CASSQRAGGELFF.

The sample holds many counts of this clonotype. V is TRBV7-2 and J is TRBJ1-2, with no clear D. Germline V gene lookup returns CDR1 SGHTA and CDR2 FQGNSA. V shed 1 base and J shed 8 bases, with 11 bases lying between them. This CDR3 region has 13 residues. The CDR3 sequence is CASSLVEGIGYTF. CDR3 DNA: TGTGCCAGCAGCTTAGTGGAAGGGATCGGCTACACCTTC.